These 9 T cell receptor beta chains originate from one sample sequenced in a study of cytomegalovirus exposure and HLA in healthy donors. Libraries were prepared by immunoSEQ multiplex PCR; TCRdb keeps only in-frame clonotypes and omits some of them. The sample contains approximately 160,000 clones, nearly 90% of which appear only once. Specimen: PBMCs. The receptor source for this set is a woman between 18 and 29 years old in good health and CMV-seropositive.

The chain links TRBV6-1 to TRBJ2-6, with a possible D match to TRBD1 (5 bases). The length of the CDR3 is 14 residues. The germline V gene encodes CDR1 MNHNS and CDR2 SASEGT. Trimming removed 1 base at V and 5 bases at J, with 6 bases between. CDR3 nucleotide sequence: TGTGCCAGCAGTGAAGGGGGCTGGGCCAACGTCCTGACTTTC. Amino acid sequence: CASSEGGWANVLTF.

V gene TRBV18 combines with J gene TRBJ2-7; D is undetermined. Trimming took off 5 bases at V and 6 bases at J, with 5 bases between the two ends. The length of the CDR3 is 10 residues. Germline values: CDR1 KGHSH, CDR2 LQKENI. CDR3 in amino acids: CASSEAEQYF. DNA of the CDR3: TGTGCCAGCTCAGAAGCCGAGCAGTACTTC.

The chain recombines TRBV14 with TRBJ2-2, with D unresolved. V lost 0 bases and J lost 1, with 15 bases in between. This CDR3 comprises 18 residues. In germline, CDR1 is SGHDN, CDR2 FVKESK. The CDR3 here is CASSQEKLAHRNTGELFF. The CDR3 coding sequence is TGTGCCAGCAGCCAAGAAAAGTTGGCCCACAGGAACACCGGGGAGCTGTTTTTT.

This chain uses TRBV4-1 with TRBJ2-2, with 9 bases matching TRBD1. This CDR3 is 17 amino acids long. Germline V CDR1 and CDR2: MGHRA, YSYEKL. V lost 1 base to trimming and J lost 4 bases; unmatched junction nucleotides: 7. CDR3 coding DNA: TGCGCCAGCAGCCAAGTTACGGGACAGGGCGGCACCGGGGAGCTGTTTTTT. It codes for CASSQVTGQGGTGELFF.

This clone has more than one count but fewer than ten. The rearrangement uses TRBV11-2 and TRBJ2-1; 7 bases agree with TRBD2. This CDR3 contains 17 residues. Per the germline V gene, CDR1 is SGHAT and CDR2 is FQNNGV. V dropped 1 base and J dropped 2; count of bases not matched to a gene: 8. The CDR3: CASSLGMAGEPYNEQFF. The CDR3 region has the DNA TGTGCCAGCAGCTTAGGAATGGCGGGAGAGCCCTACAATGAGCAGTTCTTC.

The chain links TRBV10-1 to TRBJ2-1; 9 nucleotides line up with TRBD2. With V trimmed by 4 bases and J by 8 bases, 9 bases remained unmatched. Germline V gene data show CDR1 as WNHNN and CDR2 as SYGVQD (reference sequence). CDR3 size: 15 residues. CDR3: CASSVIAGAQDEQFF. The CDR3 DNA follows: TGCGCCAGCAGTGTAATAGCGGGAGCACAGGATGAGCAGTTCTTC.

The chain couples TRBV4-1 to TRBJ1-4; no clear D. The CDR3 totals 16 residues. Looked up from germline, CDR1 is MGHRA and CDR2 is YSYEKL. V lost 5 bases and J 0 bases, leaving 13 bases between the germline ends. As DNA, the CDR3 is TGCGCCAGCAGCACCACGAGGGCCTCAACTAATGAAAAACTGTTTTTT. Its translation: CASSTTRASTNEKLFF.

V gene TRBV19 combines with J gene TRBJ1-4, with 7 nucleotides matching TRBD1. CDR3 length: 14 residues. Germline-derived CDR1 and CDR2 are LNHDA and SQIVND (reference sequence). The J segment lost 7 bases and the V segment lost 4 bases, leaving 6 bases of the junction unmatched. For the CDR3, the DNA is TGTGCCAGTAGTAGACAGGGCGCGGTTGAAAAACTGTTTTTT. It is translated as CASSRQGAVEKLFF.

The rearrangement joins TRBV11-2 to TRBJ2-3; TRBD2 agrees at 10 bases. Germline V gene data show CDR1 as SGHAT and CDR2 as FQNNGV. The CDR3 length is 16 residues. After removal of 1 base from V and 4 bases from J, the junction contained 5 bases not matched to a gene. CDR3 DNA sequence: TGTGCCAGCAGCTTAGTGCCTAGCGGGAGTTCAGATACGCAGTATTTT. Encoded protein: CASSLVPSGSSDTQYF.